The sequence of this T cell receptor (beta chain) was determined in a study of Ad26.COV2.S vaccination and SARS-CoV-2 variants. Study information: Doses of Ad26.COV2.S were injected into muscle once or twice, 56 days apart. General observations from the study: Total T cell responses may have been underestimated by the TCR breadth and depth analyses. Among vaccine recipients, spike-specific TCR breadth exceeded that of placebo recipients.

Produced via immunoSEQ multiplex PCR; TCRdb's table is partial and in-frame only. Here the sample spans 300,000 to 500,000 clones, approximately 90% being singletons. The CDR3 is made up of 13 amino acids. Per the germline V gene, CDR1 is LNHDA and CDR2 is SQIVND (reference sequence). Trimming pared 4 bases from V and 5 bases from J, leaving 12 bases between. Stated treatment: roughly 19 received Ad26.COV2.S at low or high dose, single or two shots; roughly 5 received placebo; per-sample allocation not given. Samples came from day 63 after the first vaccine or placebo injection. An adult aged 18-55 years in Boston served as the donor. This clone was seen only once. Its antigen is as yet unknown.

The gene calls are TRBV19 and TRBJ2-7; no clear D. This sequence originates from a person between 18 and 60 years old who received the Ad26.COV2.S COVID-19 vaccine or a placebo. Sequenced here: peripheral blood, sampled in a trial of Ad26.COV2.S vaccine versus placebo. The CDR3 DNA follows: TGTGCCAGTAGTACCGCCGACCGAGACGAGCAGTACTTC. It yields the protein CASSTADRDEQYF. Drawing the rest from reference TRBV19 and TRBJ2-7, the complete variable domain is DGGITQSPKYLFRKEGQNVTLSCEQNLNHDAMYWYRQDPGQGLRLIYYSQIVNDFQKGDIAEGYSVSREKKESFPLTVTSAQKNPTAFYLCASSTADRDEQYFGPGTRLTVT.